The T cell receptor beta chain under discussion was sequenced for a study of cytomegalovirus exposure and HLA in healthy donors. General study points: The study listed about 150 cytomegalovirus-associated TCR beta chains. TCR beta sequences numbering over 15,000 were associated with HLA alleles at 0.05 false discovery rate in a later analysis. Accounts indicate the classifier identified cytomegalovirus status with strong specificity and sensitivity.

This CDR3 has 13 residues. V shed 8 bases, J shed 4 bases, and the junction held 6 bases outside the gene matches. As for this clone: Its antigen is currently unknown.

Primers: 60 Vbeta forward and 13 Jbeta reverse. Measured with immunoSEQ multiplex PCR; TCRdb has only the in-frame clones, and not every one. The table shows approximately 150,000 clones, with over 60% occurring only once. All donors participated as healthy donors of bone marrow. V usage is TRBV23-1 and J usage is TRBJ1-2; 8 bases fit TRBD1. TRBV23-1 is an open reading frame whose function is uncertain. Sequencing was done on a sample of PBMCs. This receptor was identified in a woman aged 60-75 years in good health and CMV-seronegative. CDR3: CASPGQGPYGYTF. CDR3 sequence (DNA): TGCGCCAGCCCTGGACAGGGTCCCTATGGCTACACCTTC.